Below, 15 T cell receptor beta chains from the same sample are listed, as sequenced in a study of blood T cell repertoires in COVID-19. Libraries were prepared by immunoSEQ multiplex PCR; TCRdb keeps only in-frame clonotypes and omits some of them. The table lists over 300,000 clones, approximately 90% of them singletons, with 8% to 13% in the top ten. The material sequenced was PBMCs or T cells enriched from blood (not recorded which). The receptors were gathered from a woman younger than 30 who had recovered from COVID-19.

This chain joins TRBV6-5 and TRBJ1-1; D call uncertain. Trimming took off 5 bases at V and 2 bases at J, with 12 bases between the two ends. The CDR3 consists of 14 residues. Looked up from germline, CDR1 is MNHEY and CDR2 is SVGAGI. CDR3 sequence reads: CASSRLHRNTEAFF. The CDR3 nucleotides read TGTGCCAGCAGTCGCCTCCACAGAAACACTGAAGCTTTCTTT.

The rearrangement uses TRBV3-1 (or the pseudogene TRBV3-2) and TRBJ2-5, with TRBD2 as a possible D gene (6 bases). There are 15 residues in the CDR3. Germline V gene data show CDR1 as LGHDT and CDR2 as YNNKEL (reference sequence). With 4 bases removed from V and 1 base from J, the gap between germline ends came to 13 bases. The CDR3 region has the DNA TGTGCCAGCAGCCGATACCGCGGGGCCCAAGAGACCCAGTACTTC. This sequence encodes CASSRYRGAQETQYF.

This sequence joins TRBV5-4 and TRBJ2-6; TRBD1 might be the D (5 bases). Germline loops: CDR1 SGHNT, CDR2 YYREEE (reference sequence). Trimming took off 6 bases at V and 0 bases at J, with 10 bases between the two ends. The CDR3 runs 15 residues. The CDR3 sequence is CASTHDSSGANVLTF. For the CDR3, the DNA is TGTGCCAGCACCCATGACAGCTCTGGGGCCAACGTCCTGACTTTC.

The CDR3 reads CASSQTSGGNNEQFF. The CDR3 coding sequence is TGTGCCAGCAGCCAGACTAGCGGGGGAAACAATGAGCAGTTCTTC. The chain links TRBV5-6 to TRBJ2-1; 12 bases fit TRBD2. The V segment lost 4 bases and the J segment 5 bases; nucleotides outside the gene matches: 4. CDR3 length: 15 residues. Germline CDR1 reads SGHDT; CDR2 reads YYEEEE.

This clone was found once. The chain has TRBV5-1 and TRBJ1-2, with D hard to call. V was clipped by 0 bases and J by 4 bases, with 7 bases between them. CDR3 length equals 13 residues. Germline CDR1 and CDR2: SGHRS and YFSETQ. In DNA, the CDR3 is TGCGCCAGCAGCTTGGAGACGGGCTATGGCTACACCTTC. This sequence encodes CASSLETGYGYTF.

The rearrangement links TRBV18 to TRBJ1-4, with TRBD1 matching 10 bases. With V trimmed by 5 bases and J by 1 base, 4 bases remained unmatched. The CDR3 covers 16 residues. Looked up from germline, CDR1 is KGHSH and CDR2 is LQKENI. CDR3 residues: CASSTGTGVTNEKLFF. The CDR3, as DNA: TGTGCCAGCTCAACCGGGACAGGGGTAACTAATGAAAAACTGTTTTTT. Looking up the rest from reference TRBV18 and TRBJ1-4 gives the full variable domain: NAGVMQNPRHLVRRRGQEARLRCSPMKGHSHVYWYRQLPEEGLKFMVYLQKENIIDESGMPKERFSAEFPKEGPSILRIQQVVRGDSAAYFCASSTGTGVTNEKLFFGSGTQLSVL.

V is TRBV6-4 and J is TRBJ1-5; D possibly corresponds to TRBD1 (6 bases). In germline, CDR1 is MRHNA, CDR2 SNTAGT. The CDR3 consists of 17 residues. V lost 2 bases to trimming and J lost 0 bases, with 14 bases between them. CDR3 in amino acids: CASSDGGGRISNQPQHF. As DNA, the CDR3 is TGTGCCAGCAGTGACGGGGGGGGCAGAATTAGCAATCAGCCCCAGCATTTT.

This clone showed up just a few times. The chain links TRBV7-9 to TRBJ2-2; unclear D gene. Germline CDR1 is SEHNR and CDR2 is FQNEAQ (reference sequence). V was pared by 3 bases and J by 6 bases, with 5 bases between. The CDR3 runs to 12 residues. CDR3 DNA sequence: TGTGCCAGCAGCTTTTCGTCCGGGGAGCTGTTTTTT. Protein sequence: CASSFSSGELFF. The full variable domain, rest sourced from reference TRBV7-9 and TRBJ2-2, is DTGVSQNPRHKITKRGQNVTFRCDPISEHNRLYWYRQTLGQGPEFLTYFQNEAQLEKSRLLSDRFSAERPKGSFSTLEIQRTEQGDSAMYLCASSFSSGELFFGEGSRLTVL.

V and J are TRBV11-2 and TRBJ2-5; 9 bases are shared with TRBD2. Per the germline V gene, CDR1 is SGHAT and CDR2 is FQNNGV. After removal of 1 base from V and 4 bases from J, the junction contained 10 bases not matched to a gene. The CDR3 has 17 residues. This CDR3 is CASSLGFLAGSGETQYF. CDR3 nucleotide sequence: TGTGCCAGCAGCTTAGGCTTCCTAGCGGGAAGTGGAGAGACCCAGTACTTC.

The chain recombines TRBV18 with TRBJ2-2; tentative D call: TRBD1 (6 bases). Trimming pared 0 bases from V and 7 bases from J, leaving 9 bases between. The CDR3 is 14 residues long. In germline, CDR1 is KGHSH, CDR2 LQKENI. CDR3 residues: CASSPPAGVGELFF. As DNA, the CDR3 is TGTGCCAGCTCACCACCAGCAGGGGTCGGGGAGCTGTTTTTT.

V is TRBV2 and J is TRBJ2-1; the match to TRBD2 covers 9 bases. The CDR3 covers 17 residues. The V and J ends lost 2 bases and 10 bases, in that order; junction bases with no gene match: 15. Germline CDR1 reads SNHLY; CDR2 reads FYNNEI. CDR3 amino acids: CASSERLAGLLGREQFF. CDR3 DNA sequence: TGTGCCAGCAGTGAAAGGCTAGCGGGATTATTAGGTCGGGAGCAGTTCTTC. The full variable domain, its missing parts supplied by reference TRBV2 and TRBJ2-1, is EPEVTQTPSHQVTQMGQEVILRCVPISNHLYFYWYRQILGQKVEFLVSFYNNEISEKSEIFDDQFSVERPDGSNFTLKIRSTKLEDSAMYFCASSERLAGLLGREQFFGPGTRLTVL.

The chain is built from TRBV2 and TRBJ1-5; D is unresolved. CDR1 SNHLY and CDR2 FYNNEI come from the germline V gene. V lost 3 bases to trimming and J lost 2 bases, with 8 bases between them. The CDR3 runs to 14 residues. The CDR3 DNA is TGTGCCAGCAGTGATAGAGCGGGCAATCAGCCCCAGCATTTT. It is translated as CASSDRAGNQPQHF.

V usage is TRBV3-1 (or the pseudogene TRBV3-2) and J usage is TRBJ1-1; D uncertain. The CDR3 runs to 12 residues. Per germline, CDR1 LGHDT and CDR2 YNNKEL (reference sequence). With 3 bases removed from V and 9 bases from J, the gap between germline ends came to 11 bases. CDR3 protein: CASSHSDTQAFF. CDR3 DNA sequence: TGTGCCAGCAGCCACTCAGACACCCAAGCTTTCTTT.

The J gene is TRBJ1-6, the V gene TRBV4-2; 9 positions agree with TRBD1. This CDR3 has 18 residues. Per the germline V gene, CDR1 is LGHNA and CDR2 is YNFKEQ. Trimming at V came to 7 bases and at J to 0 bases, leaving 10 bases not matched to a gene. In DNA form, the CDR3 reads TGTGCCAGCAAACAAACAGGGGGCCATAGCTCCTATAATTCACCCCTCCACTTT. It specifies CASKQTGGHSSYNSPLHF.

This chain uses TRBV6-4 with TRBJ2-2; TRBD1 might be the D (6 bases). The CDR3 length is 13 residues. The V and J ends lost 6 bases and 3 bases respectively, with 8 bases between them. From germline, CDR1 is MRHNA and CDR2 SNTAGT. CDR3 sequence: CASSRGDTGELFF. CDR3 coding DNA: TGTGCCAGCAGCAGGGGTGACACCGGGGAGCTGTTTTTT.